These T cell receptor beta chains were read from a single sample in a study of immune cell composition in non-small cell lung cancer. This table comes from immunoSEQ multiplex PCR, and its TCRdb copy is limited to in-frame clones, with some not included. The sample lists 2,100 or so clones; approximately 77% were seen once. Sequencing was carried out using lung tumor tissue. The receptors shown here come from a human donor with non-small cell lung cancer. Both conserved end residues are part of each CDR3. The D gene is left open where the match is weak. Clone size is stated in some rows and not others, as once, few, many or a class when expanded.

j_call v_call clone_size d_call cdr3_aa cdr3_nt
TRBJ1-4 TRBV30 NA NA CAWRATLATNEKLFF TGTGCCTGGAGAGCTACCCTAGCAACTAATGAAAAACTGTTTTTT
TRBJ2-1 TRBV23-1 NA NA CARARVRFEQFF TGCGCCAGGGCGAGGGTTCGGTTCGAGCAGTTCTTC
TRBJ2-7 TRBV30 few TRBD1 CAWRRTGVYEQYF TGTGCCTGGAGAAGGACAGGGGTCTACGAGCAGTACTTC
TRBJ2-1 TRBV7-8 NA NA CASQLALSYNEQFF TGTGCCAGCCAACTAGCTCTTTCCTACAATGAGCAGTTCTTC
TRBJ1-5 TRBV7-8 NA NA CASSKTDNQPQHF TGTGCCAGCAGCAAAACAGACAATCAGCCCCAGCATTTT
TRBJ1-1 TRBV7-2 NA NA CASSLEVSTAEAFF TGTGCCAGCAGCTTAGAGGTTAGCACCGCTGAAGCTTTCTTT
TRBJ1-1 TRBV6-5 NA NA CASNKDMNTEAFF TGTGCCAGCAATAAAGACATGAACACTGAAGCTTTCTTT
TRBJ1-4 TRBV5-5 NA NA CASSLDGASTNEKLFF TGTGCCAGCAGCTTGGATGGGGCCTCGACTAATGAAAAACTGTTTTTT
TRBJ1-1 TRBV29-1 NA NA CSARQTNTEAFF TGCAGCGCCAGACAGACGAACACTGAAGCTTTCTTT
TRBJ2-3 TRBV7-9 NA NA CASSLAVGLGDTQYF TGTGCCAGCAGCTTAGCGGTGGGGCTCGGGGATACGCAGTATTTT
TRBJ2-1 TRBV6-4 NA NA CASSAQGGSYNEQFF TGTGCCAGCAGTGCACAGGGTGGATCCTACAATGAGCAGTTCTTC
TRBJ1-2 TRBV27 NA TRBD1 CASRRQGGNYGYTF TGTGCCAGCCGAAGACAGGGAGGAAACTATGGCTACACCTTC
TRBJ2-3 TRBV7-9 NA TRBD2 CASSLPLAVGTDTQYF TGTGCCAGCAGCTTACCACTAGCGGTTGGTACAGATACGCAGTATTTT
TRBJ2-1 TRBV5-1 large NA CASSQEGANEQFF TGCGCCAGCAGCCAGGAGGGAGCCAATGAGCAGTTCTTC
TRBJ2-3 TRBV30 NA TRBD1 CAWSKGQGGDTQYF TGTGCCTGGAGTAAGGGACAGGGGGGCGATACGCAGTATTTT
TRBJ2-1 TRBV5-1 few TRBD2 CASSGRLAGRSSYNEQFF TGCGCCAGCAGCGGTCGTCTAGCGGGACGAAGCTCCTACAATGAGCAGTTCTTC
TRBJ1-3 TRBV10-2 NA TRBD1 CASAGQVFSGNTIYF TGCGCCAGCGCGGGACAGGTCTTCTCTGGAAACACCATATATTTT
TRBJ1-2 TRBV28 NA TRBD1 CASSRTGGAPYGYTF TGTGCCAGCAGTAGGACAGGGGGCGCTCCCTATGGCTACACCTTC
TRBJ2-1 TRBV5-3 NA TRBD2 CASSARTGGGEQFF TGTGCCAGCAGCGCCCGGACTGGGGGGGGTGAGCAGTTCTTC
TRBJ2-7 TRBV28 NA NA CASSRWDTSYEQYF TGTGCCAGCAGTCGATGGGACACGTCCTACGAGCAGTACTTC
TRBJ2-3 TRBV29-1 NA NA CSVEGTPQGAQYF TGCAGCGTTGAAGGGACTCCTCAAGGTGCGCAGTATTTT
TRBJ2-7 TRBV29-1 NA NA CSVEEPPESSAGSSYEQYF TGCAGCGTTGAAGAACCCCCCGAATCGTCAGCGGGCAGCTCCTACGAGCAGTACTTC
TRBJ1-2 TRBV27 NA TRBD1 CASSPQGQPAYGYTF TGTGCCAGCAGTCCTCAGGGACAGCCCGCCTATGGCTACACCTTC
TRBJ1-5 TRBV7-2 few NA CASSLQGGNQPQHF TGTGCCAGCAGCTTACAGGGCGGCAATCAGCCCCAGCATTTT
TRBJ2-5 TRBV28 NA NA CAIMTGQETQYF TGTGCCATTATGACAGGTCAAGAGACCCAGTACTTC
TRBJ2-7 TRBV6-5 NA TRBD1 CASSYATGENEQYF TGTGCCAGCAGTTACGCGACAGGGGAGAACGAGCAGTACTTC
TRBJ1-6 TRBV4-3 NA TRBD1 CASSQELQGAGSVSPLHF TGCGCCAGCAGCCAAGAACTGCAGGGGGCAGGTTCAGTTTCACCCCTCCACTTT
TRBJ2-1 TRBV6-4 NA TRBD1 CASSRETGYEQFF TGTGCCAGCAGCCGTGAGACAGGGTATGAGCAGTTCTTC
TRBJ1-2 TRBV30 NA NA CAWSTRGGYGYTF TGTGCCTGGAGTACCCGGGGGGGTTATGGCTACACCTTC
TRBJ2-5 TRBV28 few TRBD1 CASSFFGRGPSETQYF TGTGCCAGCAGTTTTTTTGGCAGGGGGCCCTCAGAGACCCAGTACTTC
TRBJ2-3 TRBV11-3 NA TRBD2 CASSRPSGIRTDTQYF TGTGCCAGCAGCCGGCCTAGCGGGATTCGCACAGATACGCAGTATTTT
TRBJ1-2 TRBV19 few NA CASSSPGRENHGYTF TGTGCCAGTAGCTCTCCAGGGAGGGAAAATCATGGCTACACCTTC
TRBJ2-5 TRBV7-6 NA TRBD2 CASSLSSLRGVQETQYF TGTGCCAGCAGCCTCTCTTCGTTGCGGGGGGTCCAAGAGACCCAGTACTTC
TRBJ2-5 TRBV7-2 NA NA CASSHPGYQETQYF TGTGCCAGCAGTCACCCCGGGTACCAAGAGACCCAGTACTTC
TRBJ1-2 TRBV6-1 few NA CASRDFRDPYGYTF TGTGCCAGCAGGGACTTTAGAGACCCCTATGGCTACACCTTC
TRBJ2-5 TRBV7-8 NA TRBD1 CASSSGDRGLTETQYF TGTGCCAGCAGCTCTGGGGACAGGGGGCTAACTGAGACCCAGTACTTC